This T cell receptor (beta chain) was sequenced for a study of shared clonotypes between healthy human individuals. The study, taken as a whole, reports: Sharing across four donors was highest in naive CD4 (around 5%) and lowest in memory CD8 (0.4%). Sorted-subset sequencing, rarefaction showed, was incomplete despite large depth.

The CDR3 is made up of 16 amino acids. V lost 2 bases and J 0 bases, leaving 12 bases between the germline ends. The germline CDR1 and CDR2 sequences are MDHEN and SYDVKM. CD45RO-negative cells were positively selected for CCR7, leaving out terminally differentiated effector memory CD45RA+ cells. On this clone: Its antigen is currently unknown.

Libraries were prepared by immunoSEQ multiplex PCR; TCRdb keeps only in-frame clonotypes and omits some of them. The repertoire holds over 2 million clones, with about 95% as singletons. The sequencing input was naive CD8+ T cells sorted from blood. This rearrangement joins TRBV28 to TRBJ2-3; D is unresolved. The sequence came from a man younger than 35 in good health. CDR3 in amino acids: CASSLGQGYSTDTQYF. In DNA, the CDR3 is TGTGCCAGCAGTTTAGGGCAAGGGTACAGCACAGATACGCAGTATTTT.